The 12 T cell receptor beta chains reported below all come from one sample, sequenced in a study of OX40 agonist ivuxolimab in advanced cancers. Sequencing was performed with immunoSEQ multiplex PCR; in TCRdb, only in-frame clones are kept and a portion is missing. The profile shows about 110,000 clones, 75% to 95% of them singletons. This specimen was CD4+ or CD8+ T cells sorted from blood, taken in a trial of the OX40 agonist ivuxolimab. The source is an adult with an advanced solid tumor such as melanoma, head and neck, liver or kidney cancer.

This sequence joins TRBV6-1 and TRBJ2-7; perhaps TRBD1 as D (5 bases). V was trimmed by 3 bases and J by 0 bases, leaving 9 bases between them. Germline loops: CDR1 MNHNS, CDR2 SASEGT. This CDR3 is built from 14 residues. CDR3 DNA sequence: TGTGCCAGCAGTGATTTACAGGACTCCTACGAGCAGTACTTC. This gives the protein CASSDLQDSYEQYF.

The chain carries TRBV9 and TRBJ1-2; 7 nucleotides match TRBD1. Germline CDR1 reads SGDLS; CDR2 reads YYNGEE. The CDR3 is 16 residues long. The V and J ends lost 4 bases and 1 base, in that order; junction bases with no gene match: 10. CDR3 protein: CASSPRGQGVNYGYTF. The CDR3 nucleotides are TGTGCCAGCAGCCCAAGGGGGCAGGGGGTTAACTATGGCTACACCTTC.

The rearrangement links TRBV4-1 to TRBJ1-4; the match to TRBD1 covers 10 bases. The CDR3 extends over 17 amino acids. Germline loops: CDR1 MGHRA, CDR2 YSYEKL. V trimming: 6 bases; J trimming: 0 bases; junction bases outside the gene matches: 7. CDR3: CASSGTGALPTNEKLFF. The DNA of the CDR3 is TGCGCCAGCAGTGGGACAGGGGCCCTCCCAACTAATGAAAAACTGTTTTTT.

Only one count was recorded for this clone. The genes are TRBV27 and TRBJ1-2; unclear D gene. V lost 7 bases and J 8 bases, leaving 20 bases between the germline ends. The CDR3 covers 14 residues. From germline, CDR1 is MNHEY and CDR2 SMNVEV (reference sequence). The DNA for the CDR3 is TGTGCCAGCACCTCAAGCGACGGGCGGGTGGGCTACACCTTC. This gives the protein CASTSSDGRVGYTF.

The V and J genes are TRBV18 and TRBJ2-3; TRBD1 matches at 7 bases. Germline values: CDR1 KGHSH, CDR2 LQKENI. Trimming cost V 2 bases and J 4 bases; bases outside gene matches: 3. CDR3 length: 14 residues. CDR3 in DNA: TGTGCCAGCTCACCAGACAGGGTGGCAGATACGCAGTATTTT. This sequence encodes CASSPDRVADTQYF.

The rearrangement uses TRBV5-1 and TRBJ2-3; 7 nucleotides align to TRBD2. CDR1 and CDR2 from the germline V gene are SGHRS and YFSETQ. The CDR3 sequence is 16 residues long. V shed 0 bases and J 2 bases; nucleotides not matched to a gene: 6. CDR3 amino acids: CASSLDRGGVTDTQYF. CDR3 nucleotide sequence: TGCGCCAGCAGCTTGGATCGCGGGGGAGTCACAGATACGCAGTATTTT.

The chain couples TRBV11-2 to TRBJ1-1; 9 bases align to TRBD1. This CDR3 is 15 amino acids long. Germline trimming cut 4 bases from V and 6 bases from J; bases unmatched to any gene: 9. The germline gives CDR1 SGHAT, CDR2 FQNNGV. CDR3 residues: CASSSRTGAVAEAFF. As DNA, the CDR3 is TGTGCCAGCAGCTCCCGGACAGGGGCGGTGGCTGAAGCTTTCTTT. The entire variable domain, with the rest obtained from reference TRBV11-2 and TRBJ1-1, is as follows: EAGVAQSPRYKIIEKRQSVAFWCNPISGHATLYWYQQILGQGPKLLIQFQNNGVVDDSQLPKDRFSAERLKGVDSTLKIQPAKLEDSAVYLCASSSRTGAVAEAFFGQGTRLTVV.

A few counts support this clone. The chain employs TRBV4-1 and TRBJ2-5; a weak D match, TRBD2 (7 bases). The germline gives CDR1 MGHRA, CDR2 YSYEKL. This CDR3 has 17 residues. V shed 2 bases and J shed 0 bases, with 16 bases lying between them. CDR3 loop: CASSQMGGQGYQETQYF. CDR3 DNA: TGCGCCAGCAGCCAAATGGGGGGGCAGGGGTACCAAGAGACCCAGTACTTC.

The V call is TRBV7-6, the J call TRBJ1-2; D not certain. Germline loops: CDR1 SGHVS, CDR2 FNYEAQ. V lost 5 bases and J 8 bases, leaving 15 bases between the germline ends. The CDR3 has 13 residues. The CDR3 here is CASSHVAGGGYTF. DNA for the CDR3: TGTGCCAGCAGCCACGTTGCCGGTGGAGGCTACACCTTC.

This chain links TRBV30 with TRBJ1-6; TRBD1 matches at 8 bases. Looked up from germline, CDR1 is GTSNPN and CDR2 is SVGIG (reference sequence). The J segment lost 9 bases and the V segment lost 5 bases, leaving 6 bases of the junction unmatched. The CDR3 has 13 residues. The CDR3 loop reads CAWERDRGSPLHF. The CDR3 DNA reads as TGTGCCTGGGAACGAGACAGGGGTTCACCCCTCCACTTT.

The DNA for the CDR3 is TGTGCCAGCAGTCGACCCCCCCACCAGACAGGAGGCTATGGCTACACCTTC. Translated, it gives CASSRPPHQTGGYGYTF. The J gene is TRBJ1-2, the V gene TRBV2; perhaps TRBD1 as D (6 bases). With 5 bases removed from V and 4 bases from J, the gap between germline ends came to 23 bases. Germline V gives CDR1 SNHLY, CDR2 FYNNEI. This CDR3 region has 17 residues.

This clone showed up just once. V and J are TRBV6-5 and TRBJ1-2; TRBD1 is a possible D gene (6 bases). Per the germline V gene, CDR1 is MNHEY and CDR2 is SVGAGI. The CDR3 is made up of 13 amino acids. Trimming removed 7 bases from V and 7 bases from J, with 16 bases in between. The CDR3 DNA follows: TGTGCCAGCAACAGGGATAGCGGAGGTGGCTACACCTTC. Protein sequence: CASNRDSGGGYTF.